This is a list of T cell receptor beta chains from one sample in a study of shared clonotypes between healthy human individuals. Measured with immunoSEQ multiplex PCR; TCRdb has only the in-frame clones, and not every one. The table records around 2.1 million clones, under 95% of them present only once. The sequenced material came from naive CD8+ T cells from PBMCs. The receptor source for this set is a man between 18 and 29 years old in good health. Some clones in this sample may be carry-over from other donors' samples. Both conserved end residues are part of each CDR3. A D gene is named only where the DNA matches it firmly. Clone size is shown for a subset of rows, as once, few, many or a class of expanded clone.

v_gene	d_gene	j_gene	abundance	CDR3aa	CDR3nt
TRBV5-6	.	TRBJ2-7	.	CASSLQYEQYF	TGTGCCAGCAGCCTCCAATACGAGCAGTACTTC
TRBV2	.	TRBJ2-3	.	CASSEWGDLTDTQYF	TGTGCCAGCAGTGAATGGGGGGACCTCACAGATACGCAGTATTTT
TRBV13	TRBD2	TRBJ2-1	.	CASSPGLAGGAEQFF	TGTGCCAGCAGCCCGGGACTAGCGGGAGGGGCTGAGCAGTTCTTC
TRBV11-2	TRBD2	TRBJ2-1	.	CASSSLSGRYNEQFF	TGTGCCAGCAGTTCCCTTAGCGGGAGATACAATGAGCAGTTCTTC
TRBV4-3	.	TRBJ2-7	.	CASSLGLSSYEQYF	TGCGCCAGCAGCCTAGGATTGAGCTCCTACGAGCAGTACTTC
TRBV27	TRBD1	TRBJ2-7	.	CASSFSQGTETYEQYF	TGTGCCAGCAGTTTTAGTCAAGGGACAGAGACCTACGAGCAGTACTTC
TRBV5-1	.	TRBJ2-7	.	CASSLARGTSGEQYF	TGCGCCAGCAGCTTGGCCAGGGGCACATCTGGCGAGCAGTACTTC
TRBV7-2	.	TRBJ2-7	.	CASSLGRYEQYF	TGTGCCAGCAGCTTAGGCAGATACGAGCAGTACTTC
TRBV27	.	TRBJ2-5	.	CASSLDVGQTQYF	TGTGCCAGCAGTTTGGACGTGGGACAGACCCAGTACTTC
TRBV4-3	TRBD2	TRBJ2-3	.	CASSPGLADRTDTQYF	TGCGCCAGCAGCCCTGGACTAGCGGACCGCACAGATACGCAGTATTTT
TRBV28	TRBD2	TRBJ2-3	.	CASSPHGRAFTDTQYF	TGTGCCAGCAGTCCCCACGGGAGGGCCTTCACAGATACGCAGTATTTT
TRBV6-5	.	TRBJ1-4	.	CASSYTAPSGKLFF	TGTGCCAGCAGTTACACAGCCCCAAGTGGAAAACTGTTTTTT
TRBV7-8	TRBD2	TRBJ2-7	.	CASSPWTSGRPAYEQYF	TGTGCCAGCAGCCCCTGGACTAGCGGGAGGCCGGCCTACGAGCAGTACTTC
TRBV7-6	TRBD1	TRBJ1-1	once	CASSLGQGRMNTEAFF	TGTGCCAGCAGCTTAGGACAGGGGCGCATGAACACTGAAGCTTTCTTT
TRBV10-3	.	TRBJ2-1	.	CAIRNTSSYNEQFF	TGTGCCATCAGGAACACGAGCTCCTACAATGAGCAGTTCTTC
TRBV2	.	TRBJ2-7	.	CASRDGDYEQYF	TGTGCCAGTCGGGACGGAGACTACGAGCAGTACTTC
TRBV9	TRBD2	TRBJ2-7	.	CASSGGEGYHEQYF	TGTGCCAGCAGCGGAGGGGAGGGGTACCACGAGCAGTACTTC
TRBV4-3	.	TRBJ2-1	.	CASSPGGSITYNEQFF	TGCGCCAGCAGCCCCGGAGGGTCGATTACCTACAATGAGCAGTTCTTC
TRBV29-1	TRBD2	TRBJ2-1	.	CSVLAGGEKQFF	TGCAGCGTGCTAGCGGGAGGCGAGAAGCAGTTCTTC
TRBV7-3	TRBD2	TRBJ2-3	.	CASSKLAVVTDTQYF	TGTGCCAGCAGCAAACTAGCGGTGGTCACAGATACGCAGTATTTT
TRBV30	TRBD2	TRBJ2-3	.	CAWVVLYLGLAVPTDTQYF	TGTGCCTGGGTGGTATTATATTTGGGGCTAGCGGTCCCCACAGATACGCAGTATTTT
TRBV6-4	TRBD2	TRBJ2-1	.	CASSKILLAGVWYNEQFF	TGTGCCAGCAGCAAAATATTACTAGCGGGAGTATGGTACAATGAGCAGTTCTTC
TRBV7-9	.	TRBJ2-1	.	CASSLGKGWDEQFF	TGTGCCAGCAGCTTGGGCAAAGGATGGGATGAGCAGTTCTTC
TRBV7-9	TRBD2	TRBJ2-3	.	CASSSGTSGEDTQYF	TGTGCCAGCAGCTCCGGGACTAGCGGGGAAGATACGCAGTATTTT
TRBV27	TRBD2	TRBJ2-3	.	CARTPGGEREGRGTDTQYF	TGTGCCAGAACACCCGGGGGGGAGCGGGAGGGCCGTGGCACAGATACGCAGTATTTT
TRBV6-6	TRBD1	TRBJ2-7	few	CASRDGQGPEQYF	TGTGCCAGCAGGGACGGACAGGGCCCCGAGCAGTACTTC
TRBV27	.	TRBJ2-7	.	CASSFKGSYYEQYF	TGTGCCAGCAGTTTTAAGGGCTCTTACTACGAGCAGTACTTC
TRBV14	.	TRBJ2-1	.	CASSQVPLWEQIYNEQFF	TGTGCCAGCAGCCAAGTACCCCTTTGGGAGCAAATCTACAATGAGCAGTTCTTC
TRBV19	TRBD2	TRBJ2-1	.	CASSVTSVGNEQFF	TGTGCCAGTAGTGTGACTAGCGTCGGGAATGAGCAGTTCTTC
TRBV29-1	TRBD2	TRBJ2-5	.	CSGGLAEIRGETQYF	TGCAGCGGGGGACTAGCGGAGATAAGGGGGGAGACCCAGTACTTC
TRBV25-1	TRBD2	TRBJ2-1	.	CATLGASGNEQFF	TGTGCCACCCTAGGGGCTAGCGGTAATGAGCAGTTCTTC
TRBV28	.	TRBJ2-3	once	CASSSSSWSTDTQYF	TGTGCCAGCAGTTCCTCTAGTTGGAGCACAGATACGCAGTATTTT
TRBV6-1	.	TRBJ1-1	.	CASPGLTVNTEAFF	TGTGCCAGCCCCGGGCTCACTGTGAACACTGAAGCTTTCTTT
TRBV18	.	TRBJ1-4	.	CASSQTAATNEKLFF	TGTGCCAGCTCACAGACAGCTGCAACTAATGAAAAACTGTTTTTT
TRBV11-3	.	TRBJ1-1	.	CASSLGTNTEAFF	TGTGCCAGCAGCTTAGGAACCAACACTGAAGCTTTCTTT
TRBV7-3	TRBD2	TRBJ2-1	.	CASSLAGGPLNEQFF	TGTGCCAGCAGCCTGGCGGGAGGGCCGTTGAATGAGCAGTTCTTC
TRBV18	TRBD2	TRBJ2-1	once	CASSPLWGEGLDEQFF	TGTGCCAGCTCACCACTATGGGGGGAGGGCCTGGATGAGCAGTTCTTC
TRBV25-1	.	TRBJ2-1	.	CASKGWGDGNEQFF	TGTGCCAGCAAAGGATGGGGAGACGGGAATGAGCAGTTCTTC
TRBV28	.	TRBJ2-4	.	CASSPGPGTQFAKNIQYF	TGTGCCAGCAGCCCGGGACCGGGTACCCAATTTGCCAAAAACATTCAGTACTTC
TRBV7-6	.	TRBJ2-7	.	CASSLGRGVEQYF	TGTGCCAGCAGCTTAGGCCGGGGCGTCGAGCAGTACTTC
TRBV27	TRBD1	TRBJ2-7	.	CASSSLRDSFSYEQYF	TGTGCCAGCAGTTCACTTAGGGACAGTTTCTCCTACGAGCAGTACTTC
TRBV5-1	.	TRBJ2-3	.	CASSLEGGTDTQYF	TGCGCCAGCAGCTTGGAGGGGGGCACAGATACGCAGTATTTT
TRBV28	TRBD1	TRBJ2-2	.	CASTLGTAPGELFF	TGTGCCAGCACCCTAGGGACAGCGCCCGGTGAGCTGTTTTTT
TRBV15	.	TRBJ1-4	.	CATSRVQGTNEKLFF	TGTGCCACCAGCAGAGTACAGGGAACTAATGAAAAACTGTTTTTT
TRBV28	TRBD2	TRBJ2-7	.	CASSLAGVREQYF	TGTGCCAGCAGTTTAGCGGGAGTTCGCGAGCAGTACTTC
TRBV4-1	.	TRBJ1-2	once	CASSQGNLPGDIYGYTF	TGCGCCAGCAGCCAAGGCAATCTCCCAGGGGATATATATGGCTACACCTTC
TRBV27	TRBD1	TRBJ1-1	.	CASWRGLSTEAFF	TGTGCCAGCTGGAGGGGGCTTAGCACTGAAGCTTTCTTT
TRBV5-1	TRBD1	TRBJ2-5	.	CASGRTGGEETQYF	TGCGCCAGCGGGCGGACAGGGGGCGAGGAGACCCAGTACTTC
TRBV9	.	TRBJ2-7	.	CASSVVPGSYEQYF	TGTGCCAGCAGCGTAGTCCCAGGGTCCTACGAGCAGTACTTC
TRBV5-1	.	TRBJ2-1	once	CASSSEWGEGPSGEQFF	TGCGCCAGCAGCTCCGAGTGGGGGGAAGGCCCCTCTGGTGAGCAGTTCTTC
TRBV9	TRBD2	TRBJ2-1	.	CASSVGASGTNEQFF	TGTGCCAGCAGCGTAGGGGCTAGCGGGACGAATGAGCAGTTCTTC
TRBV7-9	.	TRBJ1-1	.	CASSLGQLNTEAFF	TGTGCCAGCAGCTTAGGACAGTTGAACACTGAAGCTTTCTTT